One T cell receptor (beta chain) is described in this entry. The target antigen is unknown. The data stem from a study of cytomegalovirus exposure and HLA in healthy donors. Study outcomes and limitations: Confirmation in vitro established that a few CMV-associated chains were specific for CMV antigens. Among TCR sequences, most were rare, though some public TCRs appeared in many donors. High sensitivity and specificity were reportedly achieved when the classifier diagnosed cytomegalovirus status.

Profiling relied on immunoSEQ multiplex PCR, and the TCRdb table lists in-frame clones only, not all of them. The repertoire has about 150,000 clones, 70% to 90% of them found once; the top ten carry around 22%. In germline, CDR1 is GTSNPN, CDR2 SVGIG (reference sequence). The CDR3 spans 14 residues. V shed 4 bases and J shed 3 bases, with 16 bases lying between them. The chain couples TRBV30 to TRBJ2-7; D possibly corresponds to TRBD1 (5 bases). Sequencing was done on a sample of PBMCs. The clonotype comes from a man younger than 30 in good health and CMV-seropositive. CDR3 sequence: CAWTQLGADYEQYF. CDR3 coding DNA: TGTGCCTGGACACAGCTTGGGGCAGACTACGAGCAGTACTTC.